The clone carrying this T cell receptor beta chain came up a few times. What it binds is unknown. This specimen belongs to a study of blood T cells in healthy people across ages. In the study overall: The capture of about one barcoded beta molecule per two T cells was achieved by template switching.

Study conclusions and caveats: TCR beta diversity correlated strongly with naive T cell percentage. A roughly linear fall in TCR beta diversity per million T cells was seen with increasing age.

Next came a second PCR, run for about 6 to 11 cycles, which used a sample-barcoded 5' primer along with a J-beta primer mix. From the 5' RACE reads, TCRdb called clonotypes with MiXCR, one entry per CDR3 protein. The profile shows some 1,800,000 distinct CDR3 sequences, 30% to 40% of them singletons. V was shortened by 3 bases and J by 1 base, with 9 bases between the two germline ends. The CDR3 is 14 amino acids. In terms of origin and age, donors were healthy Caucasian individuals from Russia aged roughly 6 to 95. This clonotype was obtained from a human donor in good health. Specimen: blood. The gene calls are TRBV12-3 or TRBV12-4 and TRBJ1-1; unclear D gene. The CDR3, as DNA: TGTGCCAGCAGTTTTGGTTTCCCGAACACTGAAGCTTTCTTT. Its translation: CASSFGFPNTEAFF.